These 13 T cell receptor beta chains were sequenced from one sample in a study of Ad26.COV2.S vaccination and SARS-CoV-2 variants. Indicated treatment: some 20 received Ad26.COV2.S at low or high dose, single or two shots; several received placebo; per-sample allocation not given. Sampling was performed 63 days after the first vaccine or placebo injection. The repertoire was sequenced with immunoSEQ multiplex PCR; TCRdb's copy has only in-frame clones and lacks some. This sample yields 300,000 to 350,000 clones, of which around 88% are seen a single time; roughly 5% belongs to the top ten. Sequenced material: peripheral blood, taken in a trial of Ad26.COV2.S vaccine versus placebo. These receptors were collected from a person aged 18-60 years who received the Ad26.COV2.S COVID-19 vaccine or a placebo.

Notes on this clone: This sample also contains other DNA sequences that code for the same CDR3. The chain has TRBV5-1 and TRBJ2-3, with unresolved D. Germline CDR1 and CDR2: SGHRS and YFSETQ. V shed 0 bases and J shed 0 bases, with 5 bases lying between them. This CDR3 contains 14 residues. The CDR3 sequence is CASSLAGSTDTQYF. CDR3 nucleotide sequence: TGCGCCAGCAGCTTGGCCGGGAGCACAGATACGCAGTATTTT.

The chain is built from TRBV7-9 and TRBJ2-3, with 10 bases lining up with TRBD1. The trim removed 5 bases at V and 3 bases at J, leaving 5 bases unmatched. CDR1 is SEHNR, CDR2 FQNEAQ, per germline (reference sequence). This CDR3 is built from 15 residues. Here the CDR3 DNA reads TGTGCCAGCAGCCGGGGGACAGGGGTAACAGATACGCAGTATTTT. Its protein is CASSRGTGVTDTQYF.

This chain joins TRBV4-3 and TRBJ2-1, with D unclear. The V and J ends lost 0 bases and 2 bases respectively, with 5 bases between them. CDR3 length: 14 residues. Germline CDR1 reads LGHNA; CDR2 reads YSLEER. The CDR3 coding sequence is TGCGCCAGCAGCCAAGATTCCACCTACAATGAGCAGTTCTTC. Amino acid sequence: CASSQDSTYNEQFF.

The J gene is TRBJ2-2, the V gene TRBV5-4; 7 bases line up with TRBD1. The V gene's germline CDR1 is SGHNT and CDR2 YYREEE (reference sequence). CDR3 length: 14 residues. After removal of 0 bases from V and 10 bases from J, the junction contained 6 bases not matched to a gene. The CDR3 is CASSLDRGNEELFF. CDR3 sequence (DNA): TGTGCCAGCAGCTTGGACAGGGGAAATGAGGAGCTGTTTTTT.

This CDR3 reads CASSPGADYEQYF. CDR3 nucleotide sequence: TGTGCCAGCAGCCCGGGGGCAGACTACGAGCAGTACTTC. The rearrangement joins TRBV7-2 to TRBJ2-7; the D call may be TRBD1 or TRBD2 (6 bases each). The CDR3 runs to 13 residues. Trimming left V 5 bases short and J 3 bases short, with 11 bases between. CDR1 and CDR2 (germline): SGHTA, FQGNSA.

The chain joins TRBV7-9 to TRBJ2-1; 9 positions match TRBD2. Germline loops: CDR1 SEHNR, CDR2 FQNEAQ (reference sequence). V lost 9 bases, J lost 6 bases, and 6 bases stayed unmatched. The CDR3 consists of 13 residues. CDR3 DNA sequence: TGTGCCAGTACAGGGACTAGCCTCAATGAGCAGTTCTTC. Protein sequence: CASTGTSLNEQFF. The entire variable domain, with the rest obtained from reference TRBV7-9 and TRBJ2-1, is as follows: DTGVSQNPRHKITKRGQNVTFRCDPISEHNRLYWYRQTLGQGPEFLTYFQNEAQLEKSRLLSDRFSAERPKGSFSTLEIQRTEQGDSAMYLCASTGTSLNEQFFGPGTRLTVL.

In this sample, this clone turned up once. Other DNA sequences from this sample encode an identical CDR3 as well. The CDR3 bases are TGTGCCAGCAGTTACTCGAGGGACAGGGGATACGAGCAGTACTTC. The encoded protein is CASSYSRDRGYEQYF. The V and J genes are TRBV6-5 and TRBJ2-7, with 10 positions matching TRBD1. V lost 0 bases and J lost 4; bases outside the gene matches: 3. Per the germline V gene, CDR1 is MNHEY and CDR2 is SVGAGI. This CDR3 contains 15 residues.

This sequence joins TRBV5-6 and TRBJ2-7, with TRBD1 matching 9 bases. With 4 bases clipped from V and 6 bases from J, the junction kept 14 bases outside the gene matches. Per the germline V gene, CDR1 is SGHDT and CDR2 is YYEEEE. The length of the CDR3 is 16 residues. The CDR3 loop is CASSATPGQGVSEQYF. CDR3 in DNA: TGTGCCAGCAGCGCTACACCGGGACAGGGTGTCAGCGAGCAGTACTTC.

This clone was seen at least ten times. V and J are TRBV6-5 and TRBJ2-2; D is uncertain. With 0 bases removed from V and 6 bases from J, the gap between germline ends came to 11 bases. Germline CDR1 reads MNHEY; CDR2 reads SVGAGI. The CDR3 length is 15 residues. As DNA, the CDR3 is TGTGCCAGCAGTTACTCCCCGCCTATCGCCGGGGAGCTGTTTTTT. Its translation is CASSYSPPIAGELFF.

CDR3 DNA: TGTGCCAGCAGCTCGACTTTTGGGACAGGGGACCCCTTCACAGATACGCAGTATTTT. Amino acids: CASSSTFGTGDPFTDTQYF. J is TRBJ2-3 and V is TRBV7-9; 10 bases fit TRBD1. The length of the CDR3 is 19 residues. From germline, CDR1 is SEHNR and CDR2 FQNEAQ (reference sequence). After removal of 4 bases from V and 2 bases from J, the junction contained 15 bases not matched to a gene. The full variable domain, rest sourced from reference TRBV7-9 and TRBJ2-3, is DTGVSQNPRHKITKRGQNVTFRCDPISEHNRLYWYRQTLGQGPEFLTYFQNEAQLEKSRLLSDRFSAERPKGSFSTLEIQRTEQGDSAMYLCASSSTFGTGDPFTDTQYFGPGTRLTVL.

This clone appeared once. The chain carries TRBV18 and TRBJ1-1; TRBD1 matches at 7 bases. The CDR3 loop spans 13 amino acids. Germline V gene sequence: CDR1 KGHSH, CDR2 LQKENI. Trimming at V came to 4 bases and at J to 4 bases, leaving 3 bases not matched to a gene. The CDR3 region has the DNA TGTGCCAGCTCACTCTCAGGGGGCACTGAAGCTTTCTTT. Amino acids: CASSLSGGTEAFF.

This chain links TRBV7-2 with TRBJ1-2; D is perhaps TRBD1 (5 bases). Germline V gene data show CDR1 as SGHTA and CDR2 as FQGNSA. The CDR3 has 14 residues. V was clipped by 0 bases and J by 2 bases, with 7 bases between them. The CDR3 is CASSLATENYGYTF. The CDR3 DNA sequence: TGTGCCAGCAGCTTAGCGACAGAAAACTATGGCTACACCTTC.

The CDR3 region is CASSSYRGAGELFF. As DNA, the CDR3 is TGTGCCAGCAGCTCTTACAGGGGCGCCGGGGAGCTGTTTTTT. The rearrangement links TRBV11-2 to TRBJ2-2; 7 bases line up with TRBD1. CDR3 length: 14 amino acids. The V and J ends lost 4 bases and 6 bases, in that order; junction bases with no gene match: 5. CDR1 and CDR2 (germline): SGHAT, FQNNGV. Based on the CDR3 plus reference TRBV11-2 and TRBJ2-2, the full variable domain is EAGVAQSPRYKIIEKRQSVAFWCNPISGHATLYWYQQILGQGPKLLIQFQNNGVVDDSQLPKDRFSAERLKGVDSTLKIQPAKLEDSAVYLCASSSYRGAGELFFGEGSRLTVL.